This T cell receptor (beta chain) was profiled in a study of breast tumors, draining lymph nodes, adjacent tissues. TCRdb itself ran the multiplex PCR reads through MiXCR, one entry per CDR3 protein. The repertoire has approximately 100,000 distinct CDR3 sequences, about 31% of them found once; the top ten carry approximately 5%. CDR3 size: 15 residues. Per germline, CDR1 SGHTA and CDR2 FQGNSA. V lost 5 bases and J lost 0, with 13 bases in between. Axillary draining lymph nodes of breast cancer patients supplied the node samples. The sample taken for sequencing was axillary lymph node tissue. The sequence was collected from a female donor with breast cancer. Some clones in this sample may be carry-over from other donors' samples. J is TRBJ1-1 and V is TRBV7-2; D remains ambiguous. Written as DNA, the CDR3 is TGTGCCAGCAGCCGTGGAGGCCATATGAACACTGAAGCTTTCTTT. This encodes CASSRGGHMNTEAFF.